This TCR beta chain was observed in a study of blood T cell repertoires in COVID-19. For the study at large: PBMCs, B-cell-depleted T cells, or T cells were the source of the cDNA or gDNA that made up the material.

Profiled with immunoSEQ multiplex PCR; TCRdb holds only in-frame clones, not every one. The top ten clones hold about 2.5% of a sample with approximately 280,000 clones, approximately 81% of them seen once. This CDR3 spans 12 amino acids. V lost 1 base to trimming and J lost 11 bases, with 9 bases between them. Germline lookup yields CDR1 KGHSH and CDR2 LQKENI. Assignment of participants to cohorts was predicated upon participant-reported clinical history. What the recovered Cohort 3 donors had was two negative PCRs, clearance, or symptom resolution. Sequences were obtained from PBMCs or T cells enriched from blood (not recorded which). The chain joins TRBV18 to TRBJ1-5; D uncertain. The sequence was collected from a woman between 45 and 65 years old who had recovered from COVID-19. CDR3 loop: CASSPQGETQHF. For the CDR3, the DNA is TGTGCCAGCTCACCACAGGGAGAGACCCAGCATTTT.